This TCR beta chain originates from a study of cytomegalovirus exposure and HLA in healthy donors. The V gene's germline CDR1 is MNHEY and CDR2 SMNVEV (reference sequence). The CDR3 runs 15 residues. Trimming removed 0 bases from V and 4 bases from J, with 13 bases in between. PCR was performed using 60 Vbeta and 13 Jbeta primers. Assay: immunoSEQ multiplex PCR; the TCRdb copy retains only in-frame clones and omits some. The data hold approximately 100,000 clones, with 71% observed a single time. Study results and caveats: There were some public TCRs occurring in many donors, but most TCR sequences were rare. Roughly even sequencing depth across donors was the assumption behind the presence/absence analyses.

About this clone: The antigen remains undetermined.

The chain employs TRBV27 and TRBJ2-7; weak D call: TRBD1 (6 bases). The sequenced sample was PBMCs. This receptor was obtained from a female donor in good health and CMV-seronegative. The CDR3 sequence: CASSLSPGHTYEQYF. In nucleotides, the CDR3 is TGTGCCAGCAGTTTATCCCCGGGACACACTTACGAGCAGTACTTC.